This T cell receptor beta chain was identified in a study of T cell responses to AZD1222 COVID-19 vaccine listed by TCRdb under 2021. For the study in its entirety: TCR sequencing was performed for some 250 trial participants, of whom 200 to 220 were given two doses of AZD1222 and roughly 25 were given two doses of MenACWY control vaccine. Enrollment into the trials was organized by age into subgroups of 18-55, 56-69 and 70-plus years, and those subgroups contained approximately 160, 26 and 62 TCR-sequenced participants, respectively.

As regards this clone: Its antigen is still unknown. Base qualities are not recorded, but no much larger clone differs from it by a single base.

Summary of the overall study and its limitations: Participants were mostly white British, with more females than males. The authors suggested clonal diversity may have been underestimated. After two AZD1222 doses, spike-specific TCR breadth and depth were significantly higher than at day 0 and than in MenACWY recipients. Because no samples from the day 14 peak response were available, repertoires could be characterized only after the peak T cell response. The 56-69-year group was small, and its depth increase did not reach significance, likely because of low power. Conclusions about previously exposed vaccinees are limited, since just five or six AZD1222 recipients were seropositive for SARS-CoV-2 at baseline. Epitopes outside the regions mutated in the B.1.351 and B.1.1.7 variants were reportedly recognized by nearly half of the unique spike-specific TCRs. The whole spike protein was spanned by vaccine-associated CD4 TCRs, and dominant responses were seen in regions 160-218 and 743-854.

Relative to germline, V is 6 bases shorter and J is 2 bases shorter, with 12 bases between their ends. The CDR3 runs 13 amino acids, cysteine and phenylalanine included. Only the CDR3 part of the read is kept: 39 bases, read in frame from the first base. CDR1 is given as SQVTM and CDR2 as ANQGSEA, both from the germline V gene. The sample's time point label is to be understood as: about 28 days (+/-7) after the second vaccine dose. Taken with the paper, the label for treatment or condition translates to: meningococcal conjugate vaccine given as trial control. Vaccinee samples came from UK trials COV001 and COV002, including a single-blind randomized controlled phase 2/3 trial of AZD1222 (ChAdOx1 nCoV-19) in healthy adults. Trial participant PBMC samples were collected at day 0 and day 28 after the second dose for TCRbeta chain sequencing. The CDR3 regions of human TCRbeta chains were analyzed by immunosequencing. Turning to the authors' computational methods: Repertoire TCRs were checked for matches against a reference library of SARS-CoV-2-specific TCRs that had been generated using the MIRA antigen-specificity platform. Breadth was defined as the fraction of unique TCRs that were SARS-CoV-2-associated, and depth was defined as the fraction of total T cells that were SARS-CoV-2-associated. Using the MIRA data, every spike-specific TCR was mapped to the spike region that the TCR reacted to and assigned to either a CD4 or a CD8 class. Log10-transformed breadth and depth values were compared by one-way ANOVA with Sidak's multiple comparisons tests. Sourced from immuneACCESS, this table was stored by TCRdb with only in-frame sequences that have V and J called. A share of the clones is absent; for the studies checked, an unresolved V gene accounts for under half, and the remainder has no known explanation. V and J calls plus clone size are reproduced from that table; the DNA served to infer D and trimming. In this sample the table shows around 140,000 clones, 88% of which occur a single time. The ten largest make up about 4.9% of the sample.

The starting material was peripheral blood, obtained 28 days after the second dose of the MenACWY control vaccine. The clonotype originates from an adult who received the MenACWY meningococcal vaccine as a control. Recombination connected TRBV29-1 to TRBJ2-3; there is no confident call for the D gene. CDR3 region: CSVDLSPTDTQYF. The bases read TGCAGCGTGGACCTGTCCCCCACAGATACGCAGTATTTT.